This TCR beta chain is from a study of metastatic and nonmetastatic thyroid tumors. CDR1 is KGHDR, CDR2 SFDVKD, per germline. This CDR3 has 15 residues. V gave up 3 bases and J gave up 10 bases, with 18 bases separating them. No patient received treatment before thyroid surgery. This clone was found many times. TCRdb reprocessed the PCR reads via MiXCR. The sample consists of fewer than 100,000 clones, about 16% of them appearing once. The rearrangement joins TRBV24-1 to TRBJ1-5, with a weak D call TRBD1 (6 bases). The sample was blood. The sequence was collected from a female donor with papillary thyroid cancer or a benign thyroid nodule (not recorded which). Some clones in this sample may be carry-over from other donors' samples. CDR3 nucleotides: TGTGCCACCAGTGATAGGGGGGACCGCCTGGAACCCCAGCATTTT. This gives the protein CATSDRGDRLEPQHF.